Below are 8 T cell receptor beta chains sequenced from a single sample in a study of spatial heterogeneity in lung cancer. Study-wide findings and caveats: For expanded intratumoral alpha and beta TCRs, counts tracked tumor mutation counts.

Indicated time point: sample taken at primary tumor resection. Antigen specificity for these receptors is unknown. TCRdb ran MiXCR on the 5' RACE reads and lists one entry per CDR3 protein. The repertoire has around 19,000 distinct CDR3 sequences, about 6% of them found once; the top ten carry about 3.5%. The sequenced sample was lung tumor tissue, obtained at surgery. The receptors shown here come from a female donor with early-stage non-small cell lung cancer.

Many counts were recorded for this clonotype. CDR3 loop: CSASGRLAAEETQYF. The CDR3 DNA sequence: TGCAGTGCTAGCGGAAGGCTAGCGGCCGAAGAGACCCAGTACTTC. The chain carries TRBV20-1 and TRBJ2-5, with 7 bases aligning to TRBD2. CDR1 and CDR2 from the germline V gene are DFQATT and SNEGSKA (reference sequence). This CDR3 is built from 15 residues. J lost 3 bases, V lost 3 bases, and 10 bases had no gene match.

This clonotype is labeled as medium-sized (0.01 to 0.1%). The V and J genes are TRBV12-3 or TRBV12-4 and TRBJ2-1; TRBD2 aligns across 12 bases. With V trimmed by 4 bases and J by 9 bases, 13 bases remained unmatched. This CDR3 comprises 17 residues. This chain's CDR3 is CASSSPRTSGKVGEQFF. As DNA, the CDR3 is TGTGCCAGCAGTTCCCCCCGGACTAGCGGGAAAGTGGGTGAGCAGTTCTTC.

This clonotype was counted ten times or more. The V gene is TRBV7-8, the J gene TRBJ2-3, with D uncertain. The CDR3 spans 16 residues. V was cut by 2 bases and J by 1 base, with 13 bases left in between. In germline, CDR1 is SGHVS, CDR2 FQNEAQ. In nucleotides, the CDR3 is TGTGCCAGCAGCTTAATTCGCGGACCCCGCACAGATACGCAGTATTTT. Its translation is CASSLIRGPRTDTQYF.

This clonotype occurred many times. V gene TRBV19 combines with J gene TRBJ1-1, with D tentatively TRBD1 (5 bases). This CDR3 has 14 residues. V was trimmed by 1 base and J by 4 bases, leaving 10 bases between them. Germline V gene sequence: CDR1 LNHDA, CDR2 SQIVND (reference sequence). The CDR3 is CASSIAGGGTEAFF. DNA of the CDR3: TGTGCCAGTAGTATAGCCGGGGGTGGCACTGAAGCTTTCTTT.

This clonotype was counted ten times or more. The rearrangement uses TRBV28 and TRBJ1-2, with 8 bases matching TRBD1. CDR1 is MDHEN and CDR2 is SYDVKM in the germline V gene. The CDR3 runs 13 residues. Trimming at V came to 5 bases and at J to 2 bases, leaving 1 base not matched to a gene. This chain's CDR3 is CASSRTGNYGYTF. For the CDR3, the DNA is TGTGCCAGCAGTCGGACAGGGAACTATGGCTACACCTTC.

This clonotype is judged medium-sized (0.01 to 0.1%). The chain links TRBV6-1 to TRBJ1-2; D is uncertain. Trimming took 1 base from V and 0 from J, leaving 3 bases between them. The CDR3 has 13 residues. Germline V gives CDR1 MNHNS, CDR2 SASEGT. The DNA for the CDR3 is TGTGCCAGCAGTGAAGATGCTAACTATGGCTACACCTTC. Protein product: CASSEDANYGYTF.

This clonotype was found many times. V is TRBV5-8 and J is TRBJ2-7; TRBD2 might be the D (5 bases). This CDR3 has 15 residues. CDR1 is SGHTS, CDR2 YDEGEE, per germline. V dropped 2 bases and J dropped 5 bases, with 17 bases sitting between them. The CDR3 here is CASSFSPLEGHEQYF. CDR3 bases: TGTGCCAGCAGCTTTTCCCCCTTAGAGGGCCACGAGCAGTACTTC.

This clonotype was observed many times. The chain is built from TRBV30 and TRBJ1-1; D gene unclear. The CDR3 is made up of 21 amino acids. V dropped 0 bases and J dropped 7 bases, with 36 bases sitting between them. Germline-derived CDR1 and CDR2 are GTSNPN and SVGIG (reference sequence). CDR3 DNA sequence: TGTGCCTGGAGTGTAAAGATTTCTCGTCCACGAAAAGGGCCGGAGCTGAATGAAGCTTTCTTT. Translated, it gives CAWSVKISRPRKGPELNEAFF.